Presented here are 5 T cell receptor beta chains from one specimen sequenced in a study of STAT5B mutations in CD4+ large granular lymphocyte leukemia. Sequencing was performed with immunoSEQ multiplex PCR; in TCRdb, only in-frame clones are kept and a portion is missing. The data contain 30,000 to 40,000 clones, about four fifths of them singletons. The source material was CD4+ T cells from blood buffy coats. All receptors come from a human donor in good health.

The CDR3 here is CASVTGRNNQPQHF. CDR3 coding DNA: TGTGCCAGCGTCACGGGCAGAAATAATCAGCCCCAGCATTTT. The chain uses TRBV6-1 and TRBJ1-5, with D unresolved. V was trimmed by 8 bases and J by 4 bases, leaving 15 bases between them. Germline CDR1 reads MNHNS; CDR2 reads SASEGT. The CDR3 extends over 14 amino acids.

The chain links TRBV7-8 to TRBJ1-1; maybe TRBD1 (5 bases). Trimming took 5 bases from V and 1 from J, leaving 14 bases between them. The germline V gene has CDR1 SGHVS and CDR2 FQNEAQ. This CDR3 is 15 amino acids long. The CDR3 is CASSPGGGWNTEAFF. In DNA, the CDR3 is TGTGCCAGCAGCCCCGGGGGAGGGTGGAACACTGAAGCTTTCTTT.

This rearrangement joins TRBV6-5 to TRBJ2-2; possible D gene TRBD1, 5 bases. This CDR3 contains 15 residues. V was cut by 7 bases and J by 3 bases, with 15 bases left in between. The germline gives CDR1 MNHEY, CDR2 SVGAGI. The CDR3 DNA is TGTGCCAGCACCAGAAGGGGTAGGGACACCGGGGAGCTGTTTTTT. It yields the protein CASTRRGRDTGELFF.

The chain employs TRBV10-2 and TRBJ2-7, with TRBD2 identical over 8 bases. After removal of 5 bases from V and 0 bases from J, the junction contained 3 bases not matched to a gene. The CDR3 loop spans 14 amino acids. Per the germline V gene, CDR1 is WSHSY and CDR2 is SAAADI. Here the CDR3 reads CASSQRGSSYEQYF. CDR3 bases: TGCGCCAGCAGTCAGCGGGGGAGCTCCTACGAGCAGTACTTC.

This clone was observed a single time. The genes are TRBV7-7 and TRBJ2-7; TRBD1 matches at 8 bases. Trimming cost V 5 bases and J 5 bases; bases outside gene matches: 5. This CDR3 has 13 amino acids. Germline lookup yields CDR1 SSHAT and CDR2 FNYEAQ (reference sequence). CDR3 sequence reads: CASSLDRGDEQYF. DNA of the CDR3: TGTGCCAGCAGCCTTGACAGGGGCGACGAGCAGTACTTC.